Following are 15 T cell receptor beta chains from one sample sequenced in a study of blood T cell repertoires in COVID-19. The assay was immunoSEQ multiplex PCR, and TCRdb's table has in-frame clones only and misses some. The sample has 25,000 to 30,000 clones, less than 90% seen once. Source material: peripheral blood. The receptors originated from a man between 65 and 85 years old with active COVID-19.

This chain links TRBV19 with TRBJ2-2; perhaps TRBD2 as D (6 bases). The CDR3 contains 17 residues. CDR1 and CDR2 (germline): LNHDA, SQIVND (reference sequence). The V and J ends lost 5 bases and 7 bases respectively, with 23 bases between them. The CDR3 here is CASSSQPPGRFDGELFF. The CDR3 DNA reads as TGTGCCAGTAGTTCTCAGCCGCCAGGGAGGTTTGACGGGGAGCTGTTTTTT.

The rearrangement uses TRBV27 and TRBJ1-6; D unresolved. Trimming took off 2 bases at V and 6 bases at J, with 17 bases between the two ends. CDR3 length: 17 amino acids. Germline V gene lookup returns CDR1 MNHEY and CDR2 SMNVEV (reference sequence). DNA for the CDR3: TGTGCCAGCAGTTTACTATCTGGCAGGTCAAGTAATTCACCCCTCCACTTT. As protein: CASSLLSGRSSNSPLHF.

This clone was recorded a few times. J is TRBJ1-5 and V is TRBV29-1; D is undetermined. With 7 bases removed from V and 0 bases from J, the gap between germline ends came to 13 bases. Germline lookup yields CDR1 SQVTM and CDR2 ANQGSEA. The CDR3 spans 14 residues. The CDR3 loop is CSATAGNSNQPQHF. CDR3 DNA sequence: TGCAGCGCTACTGCCGGGAATAGCAATCAGCCCCAGCATTTT.

V is TRBV30 and J is TRBJ1-2, with D unclear. The length of the CDR3 is 11 residues. Germline loops: CDR1 GTSNPN, CDR2 SVGIG (reference sequence). The V end lost 4 bases, the J end lost 2 bases, and 5 bases lay between the germline ends. The CDR3 loop is CAWTLNYGYTF. In DNA, the CDR3 is TGTGCCTGGACCCTGAACTATGGCTACACCTTC.

This chain uses TRBV7-9 with TRBJ1-2; D is ambiguous. Trimming left V 4 bases short and J 5 bases short, with 14 bases between. CDR3 size: 14 residues. Germline V CDR1 and CDR2: SEHNR, FQNEAQ (reference sequence). The CDR3 nucleotides are TGTGCCAGCAGCTATAGCCCGGCCGGATATGGCTACACCTTC. Protein: CASSYSPAGYGYTF.

V and J are TRBV19 and TRBJ2-5, with D possibly matching TRBD2 (6 bases). Germline-derived CDR1 and CDR2 are LNHDA and SQIVND (reference sequence). The CDR3 is 13 residues long. Trimming pared 3 bases from V and 4 bases from J, leaving 9 bases between. CDR3 DNA: TGTGCCAGTAGTATTCTGGGAGGAGAGACCCAGTACTTC. Protein sequence: CASSILGGETQYF. Together with reference TRBV19 and TRBJ2-5, the CDR3 gives the full variable domain: DGGITQSPKYLFRKEGQNVTLSCEQNLNHDAMYWYRQDPGQGLRLIYYSQIVNDFQKGDIAEGYSVSREKKESFPLTVTSAQKNPTAFYLCASSILGGETQYFGPGTRLLVL.

The chain links TRBV5-1 to TRBJ2-3; D remains ambiguous. Germline values: CDR1 SGHRS, CDR2 YFSETQ. This CDR3 spans 15 amino acids. The V and J ends lost 0 bases and 0 bases respectively, with 8 bases between them. The CDR3 region has the DNA TGCGCCAGCAGCTTGGACAGTCTTAGCACAGATACGCAGTATTTT. This encodes CASSLDSLSTDTQYF.

This chain joins TRBV5-6 and TRBJ1-2; D is undetermined. Per germline, CDR1 SGHDT and CDR2 YYEEEE. V was cut by 4 bases and J by 0 bases, with 16 bases left in between. The CDR3 sequence is 16 residues long. The CDR3 is CASSPVRGDANYGYTF. CDR3 DNA: TGTGCCAGCAGCCCAGTTCGGGGAGATGCTAACTATGGCTACACCTTC.

The V and J genes are TRBV9 and TRBJ1-1, with D unclear. V shed 3 bases and J shed 0 bases, with 9 bases lying between them. CDR1 SGDLS and CDR2 YYNGEE come from the germline V gene. The CDR3 has 14 amino acids. CDR3 sequence: CASSASTMNTEAFF. CDR3 DNA: TGTGCCAGCAGCGCCTCCACTATGAACACTGAAGCTTTCTTT.

The chain's CDR3 is CASSPVAFEQFF. The CDR3 region has the DNA TGTGCCAGCTCACCAGTGGCCTTTGAGCAGTTCTTC. The chain employs TRBV18 and TRBJ2-1; D not certain. The germline V gene has CDR1 KGHSH and CDR2 LQKENI. This CDR3 contains 12 residues. Trimming shortened V by 2 bases and J by 9 bases, and 8 bases separated the two germline ends.

The rearrangement uses TRBV28 and TRBJ2-6; the D gene is possibly TRBD2 (5 bases). This CDR3 region has 16 residues. Trimming stripped 8 bases from V and 0 bases from J, with 14 bases between. Germline CDR1 and CDR2: MDHEN and SYDVKM. CDR3 in DNA: TGTGCCAGCCAAGGACGGGGAAGCTCTGGGGCCAACGTCCTGACTTTC. Its protein product is CASQGRGSSGANVLTF.

The CDR3 region has the DNA TGTGCCAGCAGTCCCCAGGGGACCTCCTACGAGCAGTACTTC. The encoded protein is CASSPQGTSYEQYF. This sequence joins TRBV28 and TRBJ2-7; possible D gene TRBD1, 6 bases. V was trimmed by 5 bases and J by 0 bases, leaving 11 bases between them. This CDR3 comprises 14 residues. Germline CDR1 is MDHEN and CDR2 is SYDVKM.

CDR3 nucleotides: TGTGCCAGCAGTTCCCCCTGGGGCAGGGCCGAAGCTTTCTTT. Translating it yields CASSSPWGRAEAFF. The chain recombines TRBV6-2 or TRBV6-3 with TRBJ1-1; D possibly corresponds to TRBD1 (5 bases). V lost 4 bases, J lost 8 bases, and 17 bases lay in between. The CDR3 extends over 14 amino acids. Germline V CDR1 and CDR2: MNHEY, SVGEGT.

The J gene is TRBJ2-7, the V gene TRBV5-1, with D perhaps matching TRBD1 (6 bases). V lost 2 bases to trimming and J lost 2 bases, with 17 bases between them. The CDR3 loop spans 16 amino acids. Per germline, CDR1 SGHRS and CDR2 YFSETQ. CDR3 sequence: CASSFERPDSPYEQYF. The CDR3 coding sequence is TGCGCCAGCAGCTTCGAACGACCGGACAGCCCCTACGAGCAGTACTTC.

V usage is TRBV5-1 and J usage is TRBJ1-2; D is unresolved. The ends were cut back, 0 bases at V and 2 bases at J, with 5 bases in the middle. Germline CDR1 and CDR2: SGHRS and YFSETQ. This CDR3 is 13 amino acids long. This CDR3 is CASSLGQNYGYTF. The CDR3 DNA is TGCGCCAGCAGCTTGGGGCAGAACTATGGCTACACCTTC.